What follows are 14 T cell receptor beta chains derived from one specimen sequenced in a study of blood T cell repertoires in COVID-19. The method was immunoSEQ multiplex PCR; TCRdb's version includes in-frame clones alone and lacks a portion of them. The profile shows around 190,000 clones, more than 80% of them singletons. What was sequenced was PBMCs or T cells enriched from blood (not recorded which). All receptors come from a man aged 40-49 years who had recovered from COVID-19.

The chain couples TRBV4-2 to TRBJ1-3, with D unclear. CDR1 is LGHNA and CDR2 is YNFKEQ in the germline V gene. Between the trimmed V and J ends, which lost 4 bases and 4 bases, there was a span of 8 bases. There are 13 residues in the CDR3. The CDR3 here is CASSPVGGNTIYF. In DNA, the CDR3 is TGTGCCAGCAGCCCAGTGGGCGGAAACACCATATATTTT.

This clone came up once. This chain joins TRBV9 and TRBJ2-3, with unresolved D. Trimming stripped 3 bases from V and 0 bases from J, with 14 bases between. The germline V gene has CDR1 SGDLS and CDR2 YYNGEE. The CDR3 runs 16 residues. Here the CDR3 reads CASSERSLTSTDTQYF. CDR3 bases: TGTGCCAGCAGCGAAAGGAGTCTTACTAGCACAGATACGCAGTATTTT. Filled out from reference TRBV9 and TRBJ2-3, the complete variable domain reads DSGVTQTPKHLITATGQRVTLRCSPRSGDLSVYWYQQSLDQGLQFLIQYYNGEERAKGNILERFSAQQFPDLHSELNLSSLELGDSALYFCASSERSLTSTDTQYFGPGTRLTVL.

The V and J genes are TRBV7-6 and TRBJ2-1; 10 bases map to TRBD2. V shed 3 bases, J shed 8 bases, and the junction held 10 bases outside the gene matches. Germline CDR1 reads SGHVS; CDR2 reads FNYEAQ. The CDR3 has 16 amino acids. The CDR3 nucleotides read TGTGCCAGCAGCTTCCTCCAGCGGGAGGGCCGGGATGAGCAGTTCTTC. Protein product: CASSFLQREGRDEQFF.

In its sample, this clone was seen a few times. The rearrangement joins TRBV29-1 to TRBJ1-2, with 8 bases lining up with TRBD1. V lost 7 bases and J lost 1; bases outside the gene matches: 8. CDR3 length: 14 residues. Germline V CDR1 and CDR2: SQVTM, ANQGSEA. The CDR3 loop is CSADQQGGNYGYTF. CDR3 nucleotide sequence: TGCAGCGCCGACCAACAGGGGGGTAACTATGGCTACACCTTC. The full variable domain, in which reference TRBV29-1 and TRBJ1-2 provide the parts outside the CDR3, is SAVISQKPSRDICQRGTSLTIQCQVDSQVTMMFWYRQQPGQSLTLIATANQGSEATYESGFVIDKFPISRPNLTFSTLTVSNMSPEDSSIYLCSADQQGGNYGYTFGSGTRLTVV.

The chain carries TRBV19 and TRBJ1-2, with D possibly being TRBD1 (5 bases). Trimming removed 5 bases at V and 4 bases at J, with 23 bases between. From germline, CDR1 is LNHDA and CDR2 SQIVND (reference sequence). The CDR3 covers 17 residues. This CDR3 reads CASSFSLSRVSRYGYTF. CDR3 DNA: TGTGCCAGTAGTTTCTCGCTAAGCAGGGTTTCGCGCTATGGCTACACCTTC.

This sequence joins TRBV23-1 and TRBJ1-1, with 10 bases identical to TRBD1. TRBV23-1 is labeled an ORF, and its function is uncertain. This CDR3 region has 15 residues. V shed 7 bases and J 3 bases; nucleotides not matched to a gene: 8. The CDR3 DNA sequence: TGCGCCAGCAACCAGACAGGGGGCAGGTACACTGAAGCTTTCTTT. It encodes CASNQTGGRYTEAFF.

The rearrangement links TRBV7-8 to TRBJ2-3; 10 nucleotides line up with TRBD2. CDR3 length equals 14 residues. V gave up 5 bases and J gave up 8 bases; unmatched junction bases: 7. Germline CDR1 and CDR2: SGHVS and FQNEAQ. CDR3 DNA: TGTGCCAGCAGCCTTAGCGGGGGGACTTCTACGCAGTATTTT. It translates to CASSLSGGTSTQYF.

The chain has TRBV2 and TRBJ1-2; 8 bases are shared with TRBD1. The germline V gene has CDR1 SNHLY and CDR2 FYNNEI. V lost 6 bases and J lost 7; bases outside the gene matches: 10. The CDR3 runs 14 residues. The CDR3 bases are TGTGCCAGCAGCGACTTACAGGGGGTGAGTGGCTACACCTTC. The encoded protein is CASSDLQGVSGYTF. Complete variable domain (other parts from reference TRBV2 and TRBJ1-2): EPEVTQTPSHQVTQMGQEVILRCVPISNHLYFYWYRQILGQKVEFLVSFYNNEISEKSEIFDDQFSVERPDGSNFTLKIRSTKLEDSAMYFCASSDLQGVSGYTFGSGTRLTVV.

This chain uses TRBV18 with TRBJ2-6, with D perhaps matching TRBD1 (5 bases). This CDR3 is built from 16 residues. Trimming took off 3 bases at V and 0 bases at J, with 9 bases between the two ends. From germline, CDR1 is KGHSH and CDR2 LQKENI. CDR3 residues: CASSPLQGSGANVLTF. The CDR3 DNA follows: TGTGCCAGCTCACCTCTTCAGGGCTCTGGGGCCAACGTCCTGACTTTC.

The rearrangement joins TRBV5-1 to TRBJ1-1, with D tentatively TRBD1 (5 bases). V gave up 4 bases and J gave up 5 bases, with 9 bases separating them. The CDR3 totals 12 residues. CDR1 SGHRS and CDR2 YFSETQ come from the germline V gene. The CDR3 sequence is CASSQGGTEAFF. The CDR3 DNA sequence: TGCGCCAGCAGCCAGGGAGGGACTGAAGCTTTCTTT.

In its sample, this clone was seen a few times. J is TRBJ2-1 and V is TRBV9, with a possible D match to TRBD1 (6 bases). V was cut by 0 bases and J by 5 bases, with 12 bases left in between. Germline CDR1 is SGDLS and CDR2 is YYNGEE. The CDR3 is 15 amino acids. The CDR3 protein is CASSVGQGLNNEQFF. In DNA, the CDR3 is TGTGCCAGCAGCGTAGGGCAGGGGTTAAACAATGAGCAGTTCTTC.

The chain recombines TRBV5-1 with TRBJ1-1; maybe TRBD1 (5 bases). Germline assignment: CDR1 SGHRS and CDR2 YFSETQ. V lost 1 base and J 1 base, leaving 14 bases between the germline ends. The CDR3 is 16 residues long. CDR3 sequence (DNA): TGCGCCAGCAGCTTGCTTATAGGGGTCAGGAACACTGAAGCTTTCTTT. It specifies CASSLLIGVRNTEAFF.

Note on this clone: At one end the junction does not follow the germline gene, possibly because of a read error. The CDR3 loop is CATNDRGNQPQHF. The CDR3 region has the DNA TGTGCCACCAATGATCGGGGGAATCAGCCCCAGCATTTT. The rearrangement uses TRBV24-1 and TRBJ1-5; TRBD1 might be the D (5 bases). This CDR3 has 13 amino acids. The germline gives CDR1 KGHDR, CDR2 SFDVKD.

V usage is TRBV6-5 and J usage is TRBJ2-1; TRBD2 matches at 7 bases. J lost 2 bases, V lost 10 bases, and 8 bases had no gene match. The CDR3 runs 14 residues. The germline CDR1 and CDR2 sequences are MNHEY and SVGAGI. CDR3 DNA: TGTGCCATCGCTAGCGGAGGGACCTACAATGAGCAGTTCTTC. As protein: CAIASGGTYNEQFF.